A selection of T cell receptor beta chains follows, all from one sample in a study of cytomegalovirus exposure and HLA in healthy donors. Some clones are missing from TCRdb's copy, which holds only in-frame ones; the method was immunoSEQ multiplex PCR. The table has more than 95,000 clones, around 15% seen once. What was sequenced was PBMCs. The receptors come from a female donor in good health and CMV-seronegative. Each CDR3 is given without its conserved first and last residue. Fields, in order: J gene, V gene, clone size, CDR3 protein. Only some rows state a clone size, as once, few, many or a class for expanded clones.

>TRBJ1-2|TRBV7-8|few
ASSLGTPESNYGYT
>TRBJ1-2|TRBV6-1|-
ASTQNGYT
>TRBJ1-2|TRBV7-9|few
ASSLGGHGYGYT
>TRBJ2-7|TRBV11-2|few
ASSPLGTSGRRQY
>TRBJ1-4|TRBV27|few
ASSLTGSAANEKLF
>TRBJ1-5|TRBV5-6|-
ASSFREGGSNQPQH
>TRBJ2-1|TRBV25-1|few
ASSERSGTSGDEQF
>TRBJ2-3|TRBV5-1|few
ASRPGTPSTDTQY
>TRBJ1-3|TRBV19|few
ASRDTGILGNTIY
>TRBJ2-1|TRBV5-6|-
ASSFATSGSSYNEQF
>TRBJ1-2|TRBV7-9|few
ASSLVGAVGYNGYT
>TRBJ1-1|TRBV9|-
ASSVSGGAKTEAF
>TRBJ1-4|TRBV4-3|few
ASSEQGPGEKLF
>TRBJ2-7|TRBV25-1|few
ASVGTGAYEQY
>TRBJ2-7|TRBV10-2|-
ASSESGRDTYEQY
>TRBJ2-3|TRBV5-4|-
ASSLEARSNGRDTQY
>TRBJ2-2|TRBV4-3|few
ASSQGTGQTGELF
>TRBJ2-5|TRBV18|few
ASSPISGIQETQY
>TRBJ1-5|TRBV6-1|-
ASSEGRSSSQPQH
>TRBJ1-1|TRBV30|few
AGGHPNTEAF
>TRBJ2-1|TRBV11-2|few
ASRYTGGSANEQF
>TRBJ1-2|TRBV6-6|-
AGARAETESYGYT
>TRBJ1-1|TRBV4-3|-
ASSPHGNTEAF
>TRBJ2-5|TRBV10-3|-
AISGESGRAGETQY
>TRBJ1-5|TRBV19|-
ASTGTGPSNQPQH
>TRBJ1-1|TRBV18|-
ASSPSVSIDTEAF
>TRBJ2-7|TRBV5-6|few
ASSLGAGNYEQY
>TRBJ2-2|TRBV18|-
ASSPNSGRGTGELF
>TRBJ2-1|TRBV5-1|-
ASSLGTSSYNEQF
>TRBJ1-1|TRBV28|-
ASSDTGWNAEAF
>TRBJ1-6|TRBV25-1|few
ASSADRSSYNSPLH
>TRBJ1-3|TRBV2|-
ASRKQGSAGNTIY
>TRBJ2-7|TRBV7-3|-
ASSQSGSGEQY
>TRBJ2-3|TRBV10-3|-
AIGRGQGITDTQY
>TRBJ2-7|TRBV19|-
ASSIAGLAGYEQY
>TRBJ1-6|TRBV6-5|few
ASSLSRGSISPLH
>TRBJ1-5|TRBV2|few
ASRGGQNQPQH
>TRBJ2-7|TRBV27|few
ASSRDRGTHEQY
>TRBJ2-1|TRBV10-2|-
ASTRAGGDTSYNEQF
>TRBJ2-1|TRBV27|-
ASSSDGYNEQF
>TRBJ2-1|TRBV7-9|-
ASSSDSPPYNEQF
>TRBJ2-2|TRBV15|-
ATSRVVGDRGPSNTGELF
>TRBJ1-5|TRBV7-9|few
ASSLGAGDGEPQH
>TRBJ1-1|TRBV30|few
AWSADRGFITEAF
>TRBJ1-2|TRBV7-9|-
ASSLATGTSWGYT
>TRBJ1-6|TRBV9|-
ASSVAGTNNSPLH
>TRBJ2-2|TRBV5-1|-
ASSTRTDGNTGELF
>TRBJ1-4|TRBV2|few
ASSVSGEKLF